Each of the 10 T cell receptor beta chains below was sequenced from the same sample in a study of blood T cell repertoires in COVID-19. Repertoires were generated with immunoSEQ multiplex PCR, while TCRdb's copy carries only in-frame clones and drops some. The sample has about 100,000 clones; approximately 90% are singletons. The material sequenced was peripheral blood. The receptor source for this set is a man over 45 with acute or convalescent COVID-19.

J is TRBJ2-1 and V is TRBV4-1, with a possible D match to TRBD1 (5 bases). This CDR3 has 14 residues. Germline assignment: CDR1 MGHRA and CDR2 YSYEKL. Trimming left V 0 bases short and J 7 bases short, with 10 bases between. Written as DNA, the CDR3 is TGCGCCAGCAGCCAAGATCAGGGTGTGAATGAGCAGTTCTTC. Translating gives CASSQDQGVNEQFF.

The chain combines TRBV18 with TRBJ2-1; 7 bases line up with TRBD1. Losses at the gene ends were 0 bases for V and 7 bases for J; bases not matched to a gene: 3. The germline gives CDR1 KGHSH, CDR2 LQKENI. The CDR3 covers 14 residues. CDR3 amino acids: CASSPPTGLNEQFF. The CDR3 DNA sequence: TGTGCCAGCTCACCACCGACAGGGCTAAATGAGCAGTTCTTC.

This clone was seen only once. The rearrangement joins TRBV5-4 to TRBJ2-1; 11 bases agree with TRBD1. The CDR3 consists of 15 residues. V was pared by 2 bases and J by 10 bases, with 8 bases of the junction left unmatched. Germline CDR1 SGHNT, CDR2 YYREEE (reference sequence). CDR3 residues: CASSFRGQGGQEQFF. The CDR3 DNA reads TGTGCCAGCAGCTTTAGGGGACAGGGGGGTCAGGAGCAGTTCTTC.

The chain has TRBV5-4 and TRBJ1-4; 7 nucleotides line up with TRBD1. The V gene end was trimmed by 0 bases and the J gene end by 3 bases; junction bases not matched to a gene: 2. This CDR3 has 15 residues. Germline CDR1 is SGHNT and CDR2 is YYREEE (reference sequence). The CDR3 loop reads CASSLVGGPNEKLFF. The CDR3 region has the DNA TGTGCCAGCAGCTTGGTAGGGGGCCCTAATGAAAAACTGTTTTTT. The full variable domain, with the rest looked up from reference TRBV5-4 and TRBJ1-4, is ETGVTQSPTHLIKTRGQQVTLRCSSQSGHNTVSWYQQALGQGPQFIFQYYREEENGRGNFPPRFSGLQFPNYSSELNVNALELDDSALYLCASSLVGGPNEKLFFGSGTQLSVL.

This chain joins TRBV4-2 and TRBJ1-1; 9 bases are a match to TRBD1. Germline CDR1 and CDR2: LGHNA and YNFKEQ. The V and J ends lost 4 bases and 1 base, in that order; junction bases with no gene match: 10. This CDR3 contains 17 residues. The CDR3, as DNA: TGTGCCAGCAGCCTACCCAAGGGACAGGGCGGGAACACTGAAGCTTTCTTT. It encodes CASSLPKGQGGNTEAFF.

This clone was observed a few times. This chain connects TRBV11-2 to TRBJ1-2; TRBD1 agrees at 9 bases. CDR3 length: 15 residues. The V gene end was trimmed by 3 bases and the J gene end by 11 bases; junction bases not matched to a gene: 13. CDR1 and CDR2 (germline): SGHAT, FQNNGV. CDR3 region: CASSLDPGTGRRYTF. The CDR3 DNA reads TGTGCCAGCAGCTTGGATCCCGGGACAGGGCGTCGGTACACCTTC. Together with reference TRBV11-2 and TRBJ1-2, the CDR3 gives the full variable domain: EAGVAQSPRYKIIEKRQSVAFWCNPISGHATLYWYQQILGQGPKLLIQFQNNGVVDDSQLPKDRFSAERLKGVDSTLKIQPAKLEDSAVYLCASSLDPGTGRRYTFGSGTRLTVV.

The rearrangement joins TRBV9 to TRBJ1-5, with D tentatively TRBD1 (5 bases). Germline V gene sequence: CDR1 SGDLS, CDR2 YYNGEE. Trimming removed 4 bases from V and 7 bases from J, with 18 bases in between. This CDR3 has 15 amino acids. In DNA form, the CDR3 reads TGTGCCAGCAGCATGGGGGGAGGGCCGGGACAGCCCCAGCATTTT. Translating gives CASSMGGGPGQPQHF.

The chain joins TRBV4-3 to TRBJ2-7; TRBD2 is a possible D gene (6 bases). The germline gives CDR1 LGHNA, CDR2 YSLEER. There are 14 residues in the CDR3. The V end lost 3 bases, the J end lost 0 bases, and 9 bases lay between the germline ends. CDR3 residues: CASSQLGGSYEQYF. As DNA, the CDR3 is TGCGCCAGCAGCCAGTTGGGGGGCTCCTACGAGCAGTACTTC.

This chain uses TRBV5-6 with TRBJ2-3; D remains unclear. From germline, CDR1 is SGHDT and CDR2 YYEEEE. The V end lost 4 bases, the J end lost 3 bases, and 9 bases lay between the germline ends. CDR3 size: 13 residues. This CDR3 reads CASSLRVTDTQYF. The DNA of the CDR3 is TGTGCCAGCAGCCTGAGAGTTACAGATACGCAGTATTTT.

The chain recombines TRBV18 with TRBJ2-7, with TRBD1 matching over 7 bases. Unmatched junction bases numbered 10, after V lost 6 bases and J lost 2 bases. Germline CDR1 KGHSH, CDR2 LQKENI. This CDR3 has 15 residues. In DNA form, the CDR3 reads TGTGCCAGCTCCCAGACAGGGAGCGGCCCCTACGAGCAGTACTTC. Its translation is CASSQTGSGPYEQYF.